This entry is about one TCR beta chain. Its antigen remains unidentified. This sample was included in a study of Tregs in tolerant kidney transplant recipients. Overall study findings and caveats: Activated donor B cell expansion appeared to reveal the most relevant donor-specific TCRbeta repertoire. Few patients were studied, so findings need validation in larger groups. Tolerant patients' donor-specific Tregs expanded beyond overall Tregs, suggesting antigen-driven growth.

Assay: immunoSEQ multiplex PCR; the TCRdb copy retains only in-frame clones and omits some. The sample lists about 50,000 clones; roughly nine tenths were seen once. Mixed chimerism was transient after nonmyeloablative marrow transplants from related graft donors. CD4+CD25+CD127- Tregs, CD4+CD25- non-Tregs, CD4 and CD8 cells were sorted. The junction had 6 bases not matched to a gene; V was cut back by 3 bases and J by 3 bases. Germline V gene data show CDR1 as LGHNA and CDR2 as YSLEER. CDR3 size: 15 residues. This specimen consisted of CD8+ T cells from blood (PBMCs), obtained 12 months after the transplant. The V gene is TRBV4-3, the J gene TRBJ2-7; 9 nucleotides line up with TRBD1. This TCR was sampled from a human patient who received a combined kidney and bone marrow transplant. Some T cells may be graft donor cells. The CDR3 spells CASSHTTGGNYEQYF. CDR3 nucleotides: TGCGCCAGCAGCCACACGACAGGGGGAAACTACGAGCAGTACTTC.